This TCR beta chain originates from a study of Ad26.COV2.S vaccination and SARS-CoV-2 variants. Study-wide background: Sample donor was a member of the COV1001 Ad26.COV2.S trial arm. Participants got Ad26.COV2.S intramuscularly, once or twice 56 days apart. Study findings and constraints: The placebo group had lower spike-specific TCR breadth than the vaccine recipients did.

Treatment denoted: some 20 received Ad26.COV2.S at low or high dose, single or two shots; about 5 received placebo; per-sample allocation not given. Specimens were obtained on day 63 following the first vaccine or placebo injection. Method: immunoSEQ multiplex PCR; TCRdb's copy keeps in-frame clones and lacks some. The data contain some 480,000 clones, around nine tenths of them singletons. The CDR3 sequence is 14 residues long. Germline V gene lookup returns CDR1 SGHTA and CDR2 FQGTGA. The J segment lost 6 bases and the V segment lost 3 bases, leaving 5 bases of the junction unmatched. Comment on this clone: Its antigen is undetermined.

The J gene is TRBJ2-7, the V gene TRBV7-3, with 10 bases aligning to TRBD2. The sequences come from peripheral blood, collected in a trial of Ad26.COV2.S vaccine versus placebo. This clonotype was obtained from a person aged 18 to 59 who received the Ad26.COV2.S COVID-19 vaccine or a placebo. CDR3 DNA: TGTGCCAGCAGCTTCGGACTAGCGGATAGCGAGCAGTACTTC. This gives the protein CASSFGLADSEQYF.